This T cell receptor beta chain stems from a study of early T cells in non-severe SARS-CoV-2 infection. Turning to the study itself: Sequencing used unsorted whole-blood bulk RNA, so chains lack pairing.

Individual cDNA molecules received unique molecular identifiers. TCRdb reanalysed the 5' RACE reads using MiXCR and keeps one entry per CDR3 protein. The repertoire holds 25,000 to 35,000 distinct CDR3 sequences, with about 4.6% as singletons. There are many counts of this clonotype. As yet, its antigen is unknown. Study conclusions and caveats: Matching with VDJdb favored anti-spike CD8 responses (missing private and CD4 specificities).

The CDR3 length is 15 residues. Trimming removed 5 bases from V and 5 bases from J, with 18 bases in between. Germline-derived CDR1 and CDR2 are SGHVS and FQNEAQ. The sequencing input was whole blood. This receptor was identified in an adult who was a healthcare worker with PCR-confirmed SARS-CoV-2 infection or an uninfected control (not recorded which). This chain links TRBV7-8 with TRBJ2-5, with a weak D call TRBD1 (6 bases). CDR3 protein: CASSPGQYLGETQYF. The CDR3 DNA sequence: TGTGCCAGCAGCCCGGGACAATATTTAGGGGAGACCCAGTACTTC.